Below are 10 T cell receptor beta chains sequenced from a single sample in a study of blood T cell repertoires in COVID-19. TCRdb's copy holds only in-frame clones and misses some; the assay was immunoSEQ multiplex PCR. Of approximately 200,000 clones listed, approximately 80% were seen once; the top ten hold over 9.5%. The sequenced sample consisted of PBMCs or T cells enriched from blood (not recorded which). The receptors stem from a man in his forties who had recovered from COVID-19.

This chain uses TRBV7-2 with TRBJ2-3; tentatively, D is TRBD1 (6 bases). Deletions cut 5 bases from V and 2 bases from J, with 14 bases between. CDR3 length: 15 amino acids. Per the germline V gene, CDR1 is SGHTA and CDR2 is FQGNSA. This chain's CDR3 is CASSALGATTDTQYF. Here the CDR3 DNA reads TGTGCCAGCAGCGCCCTGGGGGCCACCACAGATACGCAGTATTTT.

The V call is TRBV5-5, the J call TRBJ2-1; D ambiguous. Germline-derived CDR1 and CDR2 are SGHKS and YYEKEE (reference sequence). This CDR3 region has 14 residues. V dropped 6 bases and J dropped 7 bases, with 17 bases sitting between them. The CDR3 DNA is TGTGCCAGCAACACGGAGCCGGAGTTAAATGAGCAGTTCTTC. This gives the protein CASNTEPELNEQFF.

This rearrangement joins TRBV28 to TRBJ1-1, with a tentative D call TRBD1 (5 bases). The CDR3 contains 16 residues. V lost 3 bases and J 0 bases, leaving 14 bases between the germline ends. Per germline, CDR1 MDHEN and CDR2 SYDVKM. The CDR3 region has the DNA TGTGCCAGCAGTTTTAAGCTCAGGGTAATGAACACTGAAGCTTTCTTT. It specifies CASSFKLRVMNTEAFF.

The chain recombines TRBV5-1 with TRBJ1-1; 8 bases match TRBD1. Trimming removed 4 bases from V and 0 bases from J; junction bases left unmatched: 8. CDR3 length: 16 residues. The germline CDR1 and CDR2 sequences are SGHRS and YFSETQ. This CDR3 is CASSVTPGGMNTEAFF. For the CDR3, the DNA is TGCGCCAGCAGCGTAACTCCAGGGGGCATGAACACTGAAGCTTTCTTT.

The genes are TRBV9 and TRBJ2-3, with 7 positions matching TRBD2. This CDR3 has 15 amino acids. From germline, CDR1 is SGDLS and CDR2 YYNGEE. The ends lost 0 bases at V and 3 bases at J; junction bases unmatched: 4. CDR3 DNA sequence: TGTGCCAGCAGCGTAGACGGGAGGAGGACAGATACGCAGTATTTT. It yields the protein CASSVDGRRTDTQYF.

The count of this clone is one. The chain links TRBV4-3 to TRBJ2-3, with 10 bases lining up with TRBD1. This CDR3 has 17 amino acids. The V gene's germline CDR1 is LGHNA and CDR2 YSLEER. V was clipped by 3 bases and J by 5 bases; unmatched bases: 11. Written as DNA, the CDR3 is TGCGCCAGCAGCCAGATTATAACGGGACAGGGGAAAGATACGCAGTATTTT. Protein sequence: CASSQIITGQGKDTQYF.

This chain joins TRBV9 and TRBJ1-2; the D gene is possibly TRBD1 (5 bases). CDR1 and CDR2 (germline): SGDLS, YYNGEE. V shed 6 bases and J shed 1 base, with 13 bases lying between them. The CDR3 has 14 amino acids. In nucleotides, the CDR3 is TGTGCCAGCACGGGGGGAGATTATAACTATGGCTACACCTTC. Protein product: CASTGGDYNYGYTF.

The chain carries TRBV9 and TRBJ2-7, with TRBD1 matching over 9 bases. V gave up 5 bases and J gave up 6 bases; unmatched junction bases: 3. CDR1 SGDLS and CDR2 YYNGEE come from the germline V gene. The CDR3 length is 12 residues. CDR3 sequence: CASSYRGLEQYF. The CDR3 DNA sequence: TGTGCCAGCAGTTACAGGGGGCTCGAGCAGTACTTC.

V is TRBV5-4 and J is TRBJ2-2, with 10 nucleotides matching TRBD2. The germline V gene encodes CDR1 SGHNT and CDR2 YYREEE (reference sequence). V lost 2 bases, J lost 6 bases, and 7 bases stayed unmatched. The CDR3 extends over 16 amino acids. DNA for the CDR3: TGTGCCAGCAGCTTTAATAGCGGGAGGATGGCCGGGGAGCTGTTTTTT. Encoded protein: CASSFNSGRMAGELFF.

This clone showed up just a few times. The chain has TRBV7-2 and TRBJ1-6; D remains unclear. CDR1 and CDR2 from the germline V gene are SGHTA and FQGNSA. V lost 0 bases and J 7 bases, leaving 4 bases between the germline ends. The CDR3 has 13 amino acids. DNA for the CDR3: TGTGCCAGCAGCTTAGCTCGGAATTCACCCCTCCACTTT. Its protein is CASSLARNSPLHF.